This T cell receptor beta chain appears in the sequencing data of a study of CD8 T cells in Susac syndrome. General study findings and limits: Acknowledgment was made by the study that its TCR sequencing and HLA analysis involved a relatively small number of individuals.

A remark on this clonotype: Its matching antigen is unknown.

With random hexamers, reverse transcription was performed on roughly 0.45 to 1 ug of RNA. Each CDR3 protein is one row after TCRdb ran MiXCR on the immunoSEQ multiplex PCR reads. The repertoire includes more than 150,000 distinct CDR3 sequences, approximately 96% of them detected once, and over 0.12% sits in the top ten. Germline V CDR1 and CDR2: LGHNT, FRNRAP. The CDR3 sequence is 15 residues long. Trimming removed 2 bases at V and 1 base at J, with 11 bases between. This chain links TRBV12-5 with TRBJ2-5; either TRBD1 or TRBD2 may supply D (5 bases each). The sequencing sample was made of CD4+ T cells from PBMCs. This receptor was identified in a human donor in good health. Written as DNA, the CDR3 is TGTGCTAGTGGTTTGCCCCAAGGGACCCAAGAGACCCAGTACTTC. Its protein is CASGLPQGTQETQYF.